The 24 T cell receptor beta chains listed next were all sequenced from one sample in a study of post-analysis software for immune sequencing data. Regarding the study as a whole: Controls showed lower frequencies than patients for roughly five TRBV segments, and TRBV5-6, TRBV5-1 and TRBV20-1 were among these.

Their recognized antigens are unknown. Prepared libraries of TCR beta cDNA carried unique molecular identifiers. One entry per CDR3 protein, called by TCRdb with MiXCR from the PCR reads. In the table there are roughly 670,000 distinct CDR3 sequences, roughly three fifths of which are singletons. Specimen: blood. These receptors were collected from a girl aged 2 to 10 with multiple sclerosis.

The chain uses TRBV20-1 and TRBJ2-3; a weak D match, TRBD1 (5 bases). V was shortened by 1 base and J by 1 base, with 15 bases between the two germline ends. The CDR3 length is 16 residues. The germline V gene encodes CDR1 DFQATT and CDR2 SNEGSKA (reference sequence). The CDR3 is CSARGALQGRTDTQYF. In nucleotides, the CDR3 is TGCAGTGCTAGAGGCGCCCTGCAGGGCCGCACAGATACGCAGTATTTT.

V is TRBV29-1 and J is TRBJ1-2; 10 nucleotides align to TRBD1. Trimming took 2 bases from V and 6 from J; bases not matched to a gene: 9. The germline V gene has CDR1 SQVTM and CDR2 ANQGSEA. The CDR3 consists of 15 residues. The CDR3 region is CSVENIRTGGDGYTF. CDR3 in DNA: TGCAGCGTTGAAAACATAAGGACAGGGGGAGATGGCTACACCTTC.

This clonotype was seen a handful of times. The CDR3 spells CASSLAMGGFPYEQYF. The CDR3, as DNA: TGTGCCAGCAGTTTAGCGATGGGAGGGTTCCCCTACGAGCAGTACTTC. V usage is TRBV12-3 or TRBV12-4 and J usage is TRBJ2-7; 7 bases are shared with TRBD2. The CDR3 has 16 amino acids. V lost 0 bases and J lost 2; bases outside the gene matches: 7.

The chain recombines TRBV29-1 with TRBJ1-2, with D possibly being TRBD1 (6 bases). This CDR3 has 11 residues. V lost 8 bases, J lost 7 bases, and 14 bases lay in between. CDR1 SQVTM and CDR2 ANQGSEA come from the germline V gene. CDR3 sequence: CSTVGAAGYTF. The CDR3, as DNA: TGCAGCACTGTGGGGGCGGCTGGCTACACCTTC.

The CDR3 DNA sequence: TGTGCCAGCAGCCAACAAAGCCCGTTCGGCAATGAGCAGTTCTTC. This encodes CASSQQSPFGNEQFF. This chain uses TRBV3-1 with TRBJ2-1; D not resolved. Trimming cost V 2 bases and J 6 bases, with 14 bases left between them. Germline CDR1 reads LGHDT; CDR2 reads YNNKEL (reference sequence). This CDR3 region has 15 residues.

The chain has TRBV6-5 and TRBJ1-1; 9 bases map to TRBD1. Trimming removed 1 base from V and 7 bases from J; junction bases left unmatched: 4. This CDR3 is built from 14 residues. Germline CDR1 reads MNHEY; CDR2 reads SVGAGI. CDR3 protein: CASSYYTGGVEAFF. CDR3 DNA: TGTGCCAGCAGTTACTATACAGGGGGCGTTGAAGCTTTCTTT.

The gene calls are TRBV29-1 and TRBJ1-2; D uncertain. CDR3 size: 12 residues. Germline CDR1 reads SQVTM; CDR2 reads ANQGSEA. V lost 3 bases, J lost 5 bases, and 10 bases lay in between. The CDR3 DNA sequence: TGCAGCGTTGAGTGGGGAGGGTATGGCTACACCTTC. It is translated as CSVEWGGYGYTF.

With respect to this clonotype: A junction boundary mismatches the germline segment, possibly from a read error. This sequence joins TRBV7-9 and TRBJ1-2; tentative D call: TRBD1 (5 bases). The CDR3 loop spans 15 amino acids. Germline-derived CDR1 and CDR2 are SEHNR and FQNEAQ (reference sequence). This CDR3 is CASSFLGREAGGCTF. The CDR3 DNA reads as TGTGCCAGCAGCTTCCTCGGCAGGGAGGCTGGCGGCTGCACCTTC.

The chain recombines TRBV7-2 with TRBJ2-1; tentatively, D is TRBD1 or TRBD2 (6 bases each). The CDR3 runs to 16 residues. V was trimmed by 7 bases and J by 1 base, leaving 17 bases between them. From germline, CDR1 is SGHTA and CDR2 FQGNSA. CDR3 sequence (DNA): TGTGCCAGCACCCTATGGGGGGCGGGATCCTACAATGAGCAGTTCTTC. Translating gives CASTLWGAGSYNEQFF.

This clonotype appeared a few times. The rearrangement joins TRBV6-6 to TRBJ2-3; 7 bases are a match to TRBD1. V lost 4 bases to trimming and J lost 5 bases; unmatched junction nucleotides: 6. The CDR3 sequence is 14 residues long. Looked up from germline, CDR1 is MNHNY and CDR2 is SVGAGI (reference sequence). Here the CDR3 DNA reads TGTGCCAGCAGTTCCCACAGGGGAATAGATACGCAGTATTTT. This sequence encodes CASSSHRGIDTQYF.

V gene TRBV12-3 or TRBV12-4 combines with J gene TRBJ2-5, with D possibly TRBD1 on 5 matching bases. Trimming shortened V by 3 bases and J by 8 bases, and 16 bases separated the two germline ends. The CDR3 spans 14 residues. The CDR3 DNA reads TGTGCCAGCAGTTTGAGGCAGGGCGTTTTAACCCAGTACTTC. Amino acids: CASSLRQGVLTQYF.

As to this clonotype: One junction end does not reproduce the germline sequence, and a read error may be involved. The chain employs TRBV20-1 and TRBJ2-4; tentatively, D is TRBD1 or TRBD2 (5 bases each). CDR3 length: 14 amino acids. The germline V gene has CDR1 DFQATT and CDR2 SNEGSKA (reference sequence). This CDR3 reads CGARDRLGQGVQYF. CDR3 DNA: TGCGGTGCTAGAGATCGCCTAGGTCAGGGAGTTCAGTACTTC.

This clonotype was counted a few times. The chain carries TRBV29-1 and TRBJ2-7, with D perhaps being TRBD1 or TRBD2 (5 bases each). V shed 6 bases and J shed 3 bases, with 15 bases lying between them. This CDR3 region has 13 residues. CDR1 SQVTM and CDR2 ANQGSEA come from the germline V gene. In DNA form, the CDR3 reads TGCAGCGTCCAAGGGACGGACGGCTACGAGCAGTACTTC. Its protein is CSVQGTDGYEQYF.

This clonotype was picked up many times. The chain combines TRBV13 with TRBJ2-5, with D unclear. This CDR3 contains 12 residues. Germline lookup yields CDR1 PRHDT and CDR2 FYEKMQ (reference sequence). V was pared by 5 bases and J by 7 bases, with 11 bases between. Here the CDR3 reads CASSPPIGTQYF. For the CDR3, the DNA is TGTGCCAGCAGCCCCCCGATCGGGACCCAGTACTTC.

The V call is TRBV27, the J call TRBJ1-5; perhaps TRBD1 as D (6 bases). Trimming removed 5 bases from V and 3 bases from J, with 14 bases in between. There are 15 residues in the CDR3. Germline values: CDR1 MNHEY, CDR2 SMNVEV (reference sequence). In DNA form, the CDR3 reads TGTGCCAGCAGTCCAGCGGACAGAATCAATCAGCCCCAGCATTTT. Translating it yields CASSPADRINQPQHF.

DNA of the CDR3: TGTGCCAGCAGTCCGGACGGACTTACTAACTATGGCTACACCTTC. It codes for CASSPDGLTNYGYTF. J is TRBJ1-2 and V is TRBV6-2 or TRBV6-3; D not resolved. The ends were cut back, 5 bases at V and 0 bases at J, with 13 bases in the middle. The germline V gene has CDR1 MNHEY and CDR2 SVGEGT. CDR3 size: 15 residues.

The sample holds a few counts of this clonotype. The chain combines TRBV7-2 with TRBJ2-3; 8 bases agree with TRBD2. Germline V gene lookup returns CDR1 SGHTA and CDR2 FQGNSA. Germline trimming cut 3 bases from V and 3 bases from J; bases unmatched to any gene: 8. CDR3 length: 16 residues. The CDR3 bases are TGTGCCAGCAGCTTGGCGGGGGGCTATTCTACAGATACGCAGTATTTT. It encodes CASSLAGGYSTDTQYF.

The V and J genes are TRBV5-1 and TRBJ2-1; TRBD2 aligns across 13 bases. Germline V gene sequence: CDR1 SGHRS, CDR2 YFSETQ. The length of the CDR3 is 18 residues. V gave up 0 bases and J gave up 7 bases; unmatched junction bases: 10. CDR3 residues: CASSLAPRTSGSMNEQFF. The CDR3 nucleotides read TGCGCCAGCAGCTTGGCCCCTAGGACTAGCGGGAGTATGAATGAGCAGTTCTTC.

The CDR3 loop reads CAGRTGDNEQFF. The CDR3 bases are TGTGCCGGAAGGACAGGGGATAATGAGCAGTTCTTC. V gene TRBV6-1 combines with J gene TRBJ2-1, with 9 bases lining up with TRBD1. The length of the CDR3 is 12 residues. The trim removed 11 bases at V and 7 bases at J, leaving 6 bases unmatched. Germline V CDR1 and CDR2: MNHNS, SASEGT.

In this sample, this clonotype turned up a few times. In DNA, the CDR3 is TGTGCCAGCAGCCGGCGCGACAGGGCCCTACTGGGGGAGACCCAGTACTTC. This sequence encodes CASSRRDRALLGETQYF. The J gene is TRBJ2-5, the V gene TRBV11-2; 7 bases are a match to TRBD1. The CDR3 runs 17 residues. Germline CDR1 and CDR2: SGHAT and FQNNGV. Losses at the gene ends were 5 bases for V and 5 bases for J; bases not matched to a gene: 17.

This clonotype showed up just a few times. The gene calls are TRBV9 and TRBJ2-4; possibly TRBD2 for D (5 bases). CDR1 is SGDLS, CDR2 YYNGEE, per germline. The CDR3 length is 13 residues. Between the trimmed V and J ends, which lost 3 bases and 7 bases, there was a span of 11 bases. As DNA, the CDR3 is TGTGCCAGCAGCGAGGAGGAACCGAACATTCAGTACTTC. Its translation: CASSEEEPNIQYF.

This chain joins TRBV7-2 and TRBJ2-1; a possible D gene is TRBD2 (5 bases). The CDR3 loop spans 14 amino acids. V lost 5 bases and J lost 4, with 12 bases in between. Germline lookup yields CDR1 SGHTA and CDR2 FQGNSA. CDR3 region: CASSLRRMYNEQFF. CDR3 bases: TGTGCCAGCAGCCTCCGGAGGATGTACAATGAGCAGTTCTTC.

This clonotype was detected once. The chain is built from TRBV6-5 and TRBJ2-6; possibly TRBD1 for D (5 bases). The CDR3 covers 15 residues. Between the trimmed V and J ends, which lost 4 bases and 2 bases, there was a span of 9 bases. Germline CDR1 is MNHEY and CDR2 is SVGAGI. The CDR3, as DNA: TGTGCCAGCAGTTCCACAGGTCCTGGGGCCAACGTCCTGACTTTC. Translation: CASSSTGPGANVLTF.

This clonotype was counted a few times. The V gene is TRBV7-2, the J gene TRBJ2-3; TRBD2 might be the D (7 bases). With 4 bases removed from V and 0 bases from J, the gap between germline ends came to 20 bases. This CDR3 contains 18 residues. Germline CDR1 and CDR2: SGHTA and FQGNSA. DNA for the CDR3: TGTGCCAGCAGCTCACCCCCGGAGGGGGGGACTAGCACAGATACGCAGTATTTT. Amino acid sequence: CASSSPPEGGTSTDTQYF.